This TCR beta chain emerged from a study of graft-versus-host responses after intestinal transplantation. General study findings and limits: Peak circulating GvH clone levels were associated with early post-transplant HvG declines. GvH clones surfaced in recipient marrow, some emerging earlier in ileum or blood.

TCRdb's table, derived via immunoSEQ multiplex PCR, lists solely in-frame clones and lacks some. Altogether approximately 94,000 clones are present, about 90% being singletons, with the ten largest covering over 0.75%. Germline CDR1 SGHRS, CDR2 YFSETQ. The CDR3 runs to 14 residues. Trimming at V came to 4 bases and at J to 6 bases, leaving 8 bases not matched to a gene. Details on this clone: Antigen specificity is unknown.

Specimen: unstimulated CD4+ T cells sorted from spleen or lymph node cells, collected before transplant. V usage is TRBV5-1 and J usage is TRBJ2-3, with 7 bases that match TRBD2. The TCR was taken from a human donor who was the organ donor for an intestinal transplant. Written as DNA, the CDR3 is TGCGCCAGCAGCCTCGGACTAGTAGGCGATACGCAGTATTTT. Translating gives CASSLGLVGDTQYF. The variable domain in full, completed from reference TRBV5-1 and TRBJ2-3, reads KAGVTQTPRYLIKTRGQQVTLSCSPISGHRSVSWYQQTPGQGLQFLFEYFSETQRNKGNFPGRFSGRQFSNSRSEMNVSTLELGDSALYLCASSLGLVGDTQYFGPGTRLTVL.